Listed here are 13 T cell receptor beta chains from one sample, sequenced in a study of response to subunit inactivated influenza vaccine. TCRdb re-analysed the RT-PCR reads in MiXCR, keeping a single row per CDR3 protein. The table includes around 570,000 distinct CDR3 sequences, roughly 12% detected once. These data were also filed under a second study, of T cells expressing NK-cell markers. From that study: The authors made TCR beta cDNA libraries by 5'RACE template switching. This switching added a universal primer site and UMIs.

This sample comprised PBMCs from blood, obtained on the day of vaccination. The origin of the receptors is a man aged 50 to 59 who received an inactivated influenza vaccine.

V and J are TRBV5-1 and TRBJ2-4; 7 bases agree with TRBD1. V was clipped by 5 bases and J by 0 bases; unmatched bases: 5. Germline CDR1 reads SGHRS; CDR2 reads YFSETQ. The CDR3 has 15 residues. CDR3 bases: TGCGCCAGCAGGACAGGGTCGTCAGCCAAAAACATTCAGTACTTC. It yields the protein CASRTGSSAKNIQYF.

This clonotype was counted ten times or more. The chain joins TRBV28 to TRBJ2-3; either TRBD1 or TRBD2 may supply D (5 bases each). This CDR3 spans 17 amino acids. The germline CDR1 and CDR2 sequences are MDHEN and SYDVKM. Trimming cost V 5 bases and J 2 bases, with 20 bases left between them. CDR3 amino acids: CASSRPGTRADTDTQYF. The CDR3 DNA reads TGTGCCAGCAGTCGTCCCGGGACCCGGGCGGACACAGATACGCAGTATTTT.

This chain connects TRBV20-1 to TRBJ2-7; D not certain. The V end was cut by 1 base, the J end by 3 bases, with 13 bases between. This CDR3 spans 14 amino acids. Per germline, CDR1 DFQATT and CDR2 SNEGSKA (reference sequence). This CDR3 reads CSARGRNTFYEQYF. The CDR3 DNA is TGCAGTGCTAGAGGTAGAAACACTTTCTACGAGCAGTACTTC.

The V gene is TRBV5-1, the J gene TRBJ2-2; possibly TRBD1 or TRBD2 for D (5 bases each). CDR1 is SGHRS and CDR2 is YFSETQ in the germline V gene. The CDR3 loop spans 14 amino acids. V lost 2 bases to trimming and J lost 3 bases, with 8 bases between them. CDR3 in amino acids: CASSFEGYTGELFF. The CDR3 DNA follows: TGCGCCAGCAGCTTCGAGGGGTACACCGGGGAGCTGTTTTTT.

This clonotype has a handful of counts. The chain employs TRBV12-3 or TRBV12-4 and TRBJ2-3, with D unresolved. The CDR3 extends over 13 amino acids. V lost 3 bases and J 6 bases, leaving 10 bases between the germline ends. The CDR3 DNA sequence: TGTGCCAGCAGTTTTACAGAGGCGGATACGCAGTATTTT. Translation: CASSFTEADTQYF.

This clonotype was counted between two and nine times. The chain carries TRBV5-5 and TRBJ2-3; the match to TRBD1 covers 7 bases. Germline V gives CDR1 SGHKS, CDR2 YYEKEE (reference sequence). The CDR3 covers 15 residues. The V gene end was trimmed by 3 bases and the J gene end by 6 bases; junction bases not matched to a gene: 10. This CDR3 is CASSSTGAGMDTQYF. The CDR3 DNA follows: TGTGCCAGCAGCTCAACAGGGGCCGGTATGGATACGCAGTATTTT.

This clonotype has at least ten counts. In nucleotides, the CDR3 is TGCAGTGCTGTTAGCGGGAGTAGCGATGGTGAGCAGTTCTTC. Amino acid sequence: CSAVSGSSDGEQFF. V is TRBV20-1 and J is TRBJ2-1; TRBD2 matches 9 bases. The CDR3 loop spans 14 amino acids. The V gene's germline CDR1 is DFQATT and CDR2 SNEGSKA (reference sequence). V lost 5 bases, J lost 9 bases, and 11 bases stayed unmatched.

This clonotype has only a few counts. CDR3: CASRTLRDRGSGTEAFF. DNA of the CDR3: TGTGCCAGCAGAACCCTCCGGGACAGGGGATCGGGCACTGAAGCTTTCTTT. The chain has TRBV11-2 and TRBJ1-1, with TRBD1 matching 10 bases. Germline V gene sequence: CDR1 SGHAT, CDR2 FQNNGV. This CDR3 spans 17 amino acids. V was pared by 6 bases and J by 4 bases, with 14 bases of the junction left unmatched. The full variable domain, in which reference TRBV11-2 and TRBJ1-1 provide the parts outside the CDR3, is EAGVAQSPRYKIIEKRQSVAFWCNPISGHATLYWYQQILGQGPKLLIQFQNNGVVDDSQLPKDRFSAERLKGVDSTLKIQPAKLEDSAVYLCASRTLRDRGSGTEAFFGQGTRLTVV.

Concerning this clonotype itself: Given a much more abundant clone one base away, this may be a read error. CDR3 nucleotide sequence: TGTGCCAGCAGTGAAGCGCTCCTAGCGGGAGTTAATGAGCAGCTCTTC. It specifies CASSEALLAGVNEQLF. The genes are TRBV6-1 and TRBJ2-1; 10 bases match TRBD2. The CDR3 has 16 residues. CDR1 is MNHNS and CDR2 is SASEGT in the germline V gene.

The chain is built from TRBV10-3 and TRBJ2-7; TRBD1 aligns across 7 bases. The CDR3 sequence is 13 residues long. With V trimmed by 4 bases and J by 4 bases, 4 bases remained unmatched. From germline, CDR1 is ENHRY and CDR2 SYGVKD. The CDR3 region is CAISGTGAYEQYF. The CDR3 DNA reads TGTGCCATCAGTGGGACAGGAGCATACGAGCAGTACTTC.

This clonotype has more than one count but fewer than ten. The rearrangement links TRBV6-1 to TRBJ1-4, with 8 bases identical to TRBD1. The length of the CDR3 is 14 residues. V shed 6 bases and J 0 bases; nucleotides not matched to a gene: 0. Germline loops: CDR1 MNHNS, CDR2 SASEGT. The CDR3 spells CASRQGATNEKLFF. The CDR3 bases are TGTGCCAGCAGACAGGGGGCAACTAATGAAAAACTGTTTTTT.

The chain recombines TRBV2 with TRBJ2-5; D remains unclear. Trimming left V 1 base short and J 4 bases short, with 4 bases between. From germline, CDR1 is SNHLY and CDR2 FYNNEI. The CDR3 has 12 amino acids. The DNA for the CDR3 is TGTGCCAGCAGTGAAGTCGGAGAGACCCAGTACTTC. Its translation: CASSEVGETQYF.

This rearrangement joins TRBV5-1 to TRBJ2-7; 9 positions match TRBD1. V shed 0 bases and J 5 bases; nucleotides not matched to a gene: 6. Germline V gene sequence: CDR1 SGHRS, CDR2 YFSETQ. The CDR3 totals 15 residues. DNA for the CDR3: TGCGCCAGCAGCTTGGCCGGGACAGGGATCAACGAGCAGTACTTC. Protein sequence: CASSLAGTGINEQYF.